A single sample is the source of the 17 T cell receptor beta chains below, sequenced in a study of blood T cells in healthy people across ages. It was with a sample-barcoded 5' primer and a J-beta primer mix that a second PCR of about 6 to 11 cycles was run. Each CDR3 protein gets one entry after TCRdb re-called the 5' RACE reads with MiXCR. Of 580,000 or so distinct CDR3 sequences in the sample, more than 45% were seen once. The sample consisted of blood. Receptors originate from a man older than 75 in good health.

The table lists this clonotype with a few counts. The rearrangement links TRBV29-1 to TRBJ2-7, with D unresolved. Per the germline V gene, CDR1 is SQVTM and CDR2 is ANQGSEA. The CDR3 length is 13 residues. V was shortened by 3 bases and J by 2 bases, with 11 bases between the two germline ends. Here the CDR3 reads CSVEGSVPYEQYF. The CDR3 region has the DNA TGCAGCGTTGAGGGGTCCGTCCCCTACGAGCAGTACTTC.

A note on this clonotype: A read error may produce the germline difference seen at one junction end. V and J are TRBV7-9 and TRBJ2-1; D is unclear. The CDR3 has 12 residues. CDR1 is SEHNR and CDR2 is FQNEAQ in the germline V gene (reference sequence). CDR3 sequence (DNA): TGTTCCAGCAGCTTCCAGCTCAATGAGCAGTTCTTC. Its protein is CSSSFQLNEQFF.

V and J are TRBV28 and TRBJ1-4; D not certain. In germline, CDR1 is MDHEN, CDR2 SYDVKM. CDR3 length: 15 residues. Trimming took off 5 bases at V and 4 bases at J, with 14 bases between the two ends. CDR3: CASSLFVAGNEKLFF. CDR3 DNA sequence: TGTGCCAGCAGTCTTTTTGTAGCGGGTAATGAAAAACTGTTTTTT. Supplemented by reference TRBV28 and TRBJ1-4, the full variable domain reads DVKVTQSSRYLVKRTGEKVFLECVQDMDHENMFWYRQDPGLGLRLIYFSYDVKMKEKGDIPEGYSVSREKKERFSLILESASTNQTSMYLCASSLFVAGNEKLFFGSGTQLSVL.

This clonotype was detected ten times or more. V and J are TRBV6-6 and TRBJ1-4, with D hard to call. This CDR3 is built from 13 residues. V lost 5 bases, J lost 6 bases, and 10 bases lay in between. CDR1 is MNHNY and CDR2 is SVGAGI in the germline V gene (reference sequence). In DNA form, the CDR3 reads TGTGCCAGCAGTCACGGACTGGATGAAAAACTGTTTTTT. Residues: CASSHGLDEKLFF.

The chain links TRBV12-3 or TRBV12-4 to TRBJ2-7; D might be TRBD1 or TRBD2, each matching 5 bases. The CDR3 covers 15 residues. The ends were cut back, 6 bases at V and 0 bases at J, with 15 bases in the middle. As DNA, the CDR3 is TGTGCCAGCAGCTCCCGGGACGGTCACTCCTACGAGCAGTACTTC. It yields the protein CASSSRDGHSYEQYF.

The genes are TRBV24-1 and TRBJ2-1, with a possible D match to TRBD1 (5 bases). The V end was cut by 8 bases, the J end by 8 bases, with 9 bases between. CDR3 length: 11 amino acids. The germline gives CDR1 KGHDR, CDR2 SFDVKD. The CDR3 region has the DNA TGTGCCACCACCAGGGTCCATGAGCAGTTCTTC. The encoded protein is CATTRVHEQFF.

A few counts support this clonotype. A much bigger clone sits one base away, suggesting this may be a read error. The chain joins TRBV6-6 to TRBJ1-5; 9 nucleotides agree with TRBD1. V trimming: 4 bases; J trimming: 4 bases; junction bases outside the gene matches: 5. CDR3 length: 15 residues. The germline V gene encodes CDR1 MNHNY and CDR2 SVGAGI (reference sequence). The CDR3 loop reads CASSWRTGVNQPQHF. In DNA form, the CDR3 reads TGTGCCAGCAGTTGGCGGACAGGGGTGAATCAGCCCCAGCATTTT.

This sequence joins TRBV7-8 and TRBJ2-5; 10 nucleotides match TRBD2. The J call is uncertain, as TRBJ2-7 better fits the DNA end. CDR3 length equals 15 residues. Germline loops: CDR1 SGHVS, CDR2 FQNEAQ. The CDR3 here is CASSLGLAGLYEQYF. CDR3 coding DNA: TGTGCCAGCAGCTTAGGACTAGCGGGCCTTTACGAGCAGTACTTC.

The CDR3: CSVQGGDSKEQYF. In nucleotides, the CDR3 is TGCAGCGTTCAAGGGGGGGACAGCAAAGAGCAGTACTTC. The J gene is TRBJ2-7, the V gene TRBV29-1; D assignment may be TRBD1 or TRBD2 (7 bases each). The CDR3 is 13 residues long. V lost 5 bases, J lost 7 bases, and 18 bases lay in between. Germline values: CDR1 SQVTM, CDR2 ANQGSEA.

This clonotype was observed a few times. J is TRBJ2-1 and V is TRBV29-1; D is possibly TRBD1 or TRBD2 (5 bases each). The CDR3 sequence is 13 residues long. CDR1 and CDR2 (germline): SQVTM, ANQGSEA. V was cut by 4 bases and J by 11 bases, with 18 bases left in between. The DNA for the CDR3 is TGCAGCGTTGGCCTGTCTTCCGGGACCCAGCAGTTCTTC. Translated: CSVGLSSGTQQFF.

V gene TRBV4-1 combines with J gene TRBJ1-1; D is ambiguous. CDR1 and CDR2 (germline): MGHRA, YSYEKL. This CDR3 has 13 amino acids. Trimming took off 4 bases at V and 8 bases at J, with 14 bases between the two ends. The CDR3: CASSPQIGLEAFF. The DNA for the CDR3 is TGCGCCAGCAGCCCCCAGATTGGCCTGGAAGCTTTCTTT.

The CDR3 region is CAINVRQGNTGELFF. The CDR3 nucleotides are TGTGCCATCAATGTCCGGCAGGGGAACACCGGGGAGCTGTTTTTT. V is TRBV10-3 and J is TRBJ2-2; D is possibly TRBD1 (5 bases). Germline loops: CDR1 ENHRY, CDR2 SYGVKD. Trimming left V 7 bases short and J 1 base short, with 13 bases between. The CDR3 has 15 residues.

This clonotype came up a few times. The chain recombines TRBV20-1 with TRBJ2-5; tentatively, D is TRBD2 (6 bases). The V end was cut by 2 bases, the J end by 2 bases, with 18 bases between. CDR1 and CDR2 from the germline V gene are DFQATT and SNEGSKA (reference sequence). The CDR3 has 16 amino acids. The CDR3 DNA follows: TGCAGTGCTAGACCTACCGCCGCGGGGTTTCAAGAGACCCAGTACTTC. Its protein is CSARPTAAGFQETQYF.

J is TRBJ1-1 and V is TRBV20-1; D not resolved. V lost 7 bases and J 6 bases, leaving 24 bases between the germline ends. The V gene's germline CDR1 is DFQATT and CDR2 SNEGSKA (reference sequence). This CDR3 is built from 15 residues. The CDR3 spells CSGLNLKVSRAEAFF. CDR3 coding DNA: TGCAGTGGACTTAACCTAAAGGTGAGTCGCGCTGAAGCTTTCTTT.

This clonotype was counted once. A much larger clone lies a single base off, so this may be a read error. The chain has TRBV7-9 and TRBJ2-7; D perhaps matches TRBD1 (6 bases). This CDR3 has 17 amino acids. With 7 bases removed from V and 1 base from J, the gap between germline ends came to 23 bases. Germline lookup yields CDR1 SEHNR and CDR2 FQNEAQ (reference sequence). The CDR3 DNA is TGTGCCAGCAACTCAGGGGTGGGCCAGCTTACTTCCTACGAGCAGTACTTC. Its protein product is CASNSGVGQLTSYEQYF.

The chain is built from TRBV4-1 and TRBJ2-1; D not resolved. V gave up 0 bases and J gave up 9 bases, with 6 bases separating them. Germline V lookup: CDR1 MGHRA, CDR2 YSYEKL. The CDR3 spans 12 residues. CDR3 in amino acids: CASSQDRSEQFF. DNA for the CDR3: TGCGCCAGCAGCCAAGACCGGAGTGAGCAGTTCTTC.

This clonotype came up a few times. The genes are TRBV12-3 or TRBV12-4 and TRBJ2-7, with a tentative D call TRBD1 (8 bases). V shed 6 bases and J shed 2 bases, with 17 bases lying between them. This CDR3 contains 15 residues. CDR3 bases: TGTGCCAGCAGCCCGGGGGGACAGGAAACCTACGAGCAGTACTTC. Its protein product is CASSPGGQETYEQYF.